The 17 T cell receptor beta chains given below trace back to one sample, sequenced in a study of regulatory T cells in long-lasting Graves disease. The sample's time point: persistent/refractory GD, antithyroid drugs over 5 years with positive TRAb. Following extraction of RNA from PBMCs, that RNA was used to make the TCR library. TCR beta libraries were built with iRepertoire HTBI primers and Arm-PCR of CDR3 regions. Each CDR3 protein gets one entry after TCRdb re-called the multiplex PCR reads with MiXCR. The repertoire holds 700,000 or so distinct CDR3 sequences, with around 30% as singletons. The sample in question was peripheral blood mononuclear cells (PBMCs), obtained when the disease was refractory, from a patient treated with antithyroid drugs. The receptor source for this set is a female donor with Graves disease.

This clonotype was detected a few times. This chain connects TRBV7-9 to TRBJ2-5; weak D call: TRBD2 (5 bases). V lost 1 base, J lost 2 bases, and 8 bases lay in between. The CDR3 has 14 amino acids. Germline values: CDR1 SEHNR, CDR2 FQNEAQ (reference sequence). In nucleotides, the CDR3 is TGTGCCAGCAGCTTAGTAGCGTCACAAGAGACCCAGTACTTC. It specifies CASSLVASQETQYF.

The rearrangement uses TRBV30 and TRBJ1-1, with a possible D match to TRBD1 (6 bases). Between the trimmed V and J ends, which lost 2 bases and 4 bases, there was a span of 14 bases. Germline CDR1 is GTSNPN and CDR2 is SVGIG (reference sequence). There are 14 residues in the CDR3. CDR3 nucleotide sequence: TGTGCCTGGAGTCCCCCCCTAGGGGGCACTGAAGCTTTCTTT. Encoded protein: CAWSPPLGGTEAFF.

CDR3 nucleotides: TGTGCCACCAGTGACGGGCCGGCCGCCACTGAAGCTTTCTTT. Its protein product is CATSDGPAATEAFF. The chain combines TRBV24-1 with TRBJ1-1; D is unclear. The V and J ends lost 4 bases and 4 bases respectively, with 12 bases between them. CDR1 is KGHDR, CDR2 SFDVKD, per germline. The CDR3 contains 14 residues.

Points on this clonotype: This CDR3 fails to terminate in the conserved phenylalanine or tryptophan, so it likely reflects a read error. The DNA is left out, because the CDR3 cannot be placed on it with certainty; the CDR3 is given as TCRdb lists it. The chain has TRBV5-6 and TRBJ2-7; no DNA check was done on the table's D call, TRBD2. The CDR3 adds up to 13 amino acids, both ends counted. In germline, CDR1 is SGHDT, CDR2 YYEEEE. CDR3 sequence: CASSSLTWRSYSL.

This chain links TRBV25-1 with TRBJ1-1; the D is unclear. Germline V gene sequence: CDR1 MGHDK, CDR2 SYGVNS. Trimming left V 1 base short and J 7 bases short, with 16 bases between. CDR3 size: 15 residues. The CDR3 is CASSESGDRPNEAFF. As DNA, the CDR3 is TGTGCCAGCAGTGAATCTGGCGATCGGCCGAATGAAGCTTTCTTT. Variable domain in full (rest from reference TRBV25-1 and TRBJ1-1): EADIYQTPRYLVIGTGKKITLECSQTMGHDKMYWYQQDPGMELHLIHYSYGVNSTEKGDLSSESTVSRIRTEHFPLTLESARPSHTSQYLCASSESGDRPNEAFFGQGTRLTVV.

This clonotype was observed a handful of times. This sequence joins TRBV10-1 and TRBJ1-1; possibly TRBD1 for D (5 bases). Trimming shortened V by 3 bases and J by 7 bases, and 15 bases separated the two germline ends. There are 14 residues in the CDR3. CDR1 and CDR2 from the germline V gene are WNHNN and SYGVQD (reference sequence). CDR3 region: CASSDHRRRGEAFF. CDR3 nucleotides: TGCGCCAGCAGTGATCACAGGAGAAGGGGTGAAGCTTTCTTT.

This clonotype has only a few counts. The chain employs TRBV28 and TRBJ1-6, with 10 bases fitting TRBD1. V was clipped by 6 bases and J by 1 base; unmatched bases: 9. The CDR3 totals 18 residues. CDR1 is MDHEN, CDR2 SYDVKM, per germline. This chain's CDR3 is CASRPQTGGLSYNSPLHF. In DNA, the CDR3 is TGTGCCAGCAGACCACAGACAGGGGGCTTATCCTATAATTCACCCCTCCACTTT.

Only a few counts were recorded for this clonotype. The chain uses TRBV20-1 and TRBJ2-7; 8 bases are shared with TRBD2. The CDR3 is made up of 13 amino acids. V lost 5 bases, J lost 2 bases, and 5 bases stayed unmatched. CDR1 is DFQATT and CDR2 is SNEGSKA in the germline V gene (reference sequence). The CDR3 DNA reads TGCAGTGCTCGTAGCGGGGAAGCCTACGAGCAGTACTTC. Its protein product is CSARSGEAYEQYF.

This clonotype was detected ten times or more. The CDR3: CASRGGQAAYEQYF. DNA for the CDR3: TGTGCCAGCAGGGGTGGACAGGCCGCCTACGAGCAGTACTTC. The rearrangement uses TRBV12-3 or TRBV12-4 and TRBJ2-7; TRBD1 agrees at 7 bases. The V and J ends lost 6 bases and 2 bases, in that order; junction bases with no gene match: 7. CDR3 length equals 14 residues.

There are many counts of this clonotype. The CDR3: CASSRAGDINQPQHF. The CDR3, as DNA: TGTGCCAGCAGTCGGGCAGGGGACATTAATCAGCCCCAGCATTTT. V and J are TRBV6-1 and TRBJ1-5; tentative D call: TRBD1 (6 bases). V was shortened by 5 bases and J by 4 bases, with 15 bases between the two germline ends. Germline V gene data show CDR1 as MNHNS and CDR2 as SASEGT. This CDR3 region has 15 residues.

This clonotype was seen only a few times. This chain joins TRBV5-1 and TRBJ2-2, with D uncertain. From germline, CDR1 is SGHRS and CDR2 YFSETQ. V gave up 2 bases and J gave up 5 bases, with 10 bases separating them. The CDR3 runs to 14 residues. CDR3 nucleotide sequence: TGCGCCAGCAGCTTTACCGACGGAACCGGGGAGCTGTTTTTT. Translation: CASSFTDGTGELFF.

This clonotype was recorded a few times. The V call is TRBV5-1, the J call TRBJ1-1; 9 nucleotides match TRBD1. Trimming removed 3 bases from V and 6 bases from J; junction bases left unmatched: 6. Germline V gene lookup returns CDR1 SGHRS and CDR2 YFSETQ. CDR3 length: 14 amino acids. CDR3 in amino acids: CASSSGQGFPEAFF. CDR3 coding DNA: TGCGCCAGCAGCTCCGGACAGGGGTTCCCTGAAGCTTTCTTT. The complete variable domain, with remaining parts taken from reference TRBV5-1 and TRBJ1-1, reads KAGVTQTPRYLIKTRGQQVTLSCSPISGHRSVSWYQQTPGQGLQFLFEYFSETQRNKGNFPGRFSGRQFSNSRSEMNVSTLELGDSALYLCASSSGQGFPEAFFGQGTRLTVV.

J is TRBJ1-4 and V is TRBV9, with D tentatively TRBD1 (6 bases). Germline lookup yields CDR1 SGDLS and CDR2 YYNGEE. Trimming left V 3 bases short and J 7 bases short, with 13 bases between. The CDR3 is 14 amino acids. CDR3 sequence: CASSDRVRGEKLFF. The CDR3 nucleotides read TGTGCCAGCAGCGACAGGGTGAGGGGTGAAAAACTGTTTTTT.

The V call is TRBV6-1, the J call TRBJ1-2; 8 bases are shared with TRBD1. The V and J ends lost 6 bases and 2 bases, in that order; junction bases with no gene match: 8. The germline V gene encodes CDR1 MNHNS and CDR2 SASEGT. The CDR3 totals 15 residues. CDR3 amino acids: CASSLRTGPNYGYTF. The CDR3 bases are TGTGCCAGCAGCCTCCGGACAGGGCCCAACTATGGCTACACCTTC.

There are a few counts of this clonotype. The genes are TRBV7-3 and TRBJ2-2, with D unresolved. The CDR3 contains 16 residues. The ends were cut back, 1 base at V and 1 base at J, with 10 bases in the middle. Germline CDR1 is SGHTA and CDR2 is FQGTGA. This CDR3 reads CASSLITGLNTGELFF. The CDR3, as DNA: TGTGCCAGCAGCTTAATTACGGGCCTGAACACCGGGGAGCTGTTTTTT.

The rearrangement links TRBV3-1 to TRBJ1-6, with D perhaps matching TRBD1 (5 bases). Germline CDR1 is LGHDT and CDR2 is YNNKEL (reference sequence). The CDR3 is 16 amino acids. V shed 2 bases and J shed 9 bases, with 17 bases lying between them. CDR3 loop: CASSQSQPGGGSPLHF. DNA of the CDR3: TGTGCCAGCAGCCAATCTCAACCCGGTGGGGGTTCACCCCTCCACTTT.

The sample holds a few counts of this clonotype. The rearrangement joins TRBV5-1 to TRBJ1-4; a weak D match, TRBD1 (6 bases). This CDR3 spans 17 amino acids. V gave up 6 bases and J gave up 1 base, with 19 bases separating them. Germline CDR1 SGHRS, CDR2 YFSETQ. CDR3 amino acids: CASTASTGGETNEKLFF. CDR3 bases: TGCGCCAGCACTGCATCGACAGGAGGAGAAACTAATGAAAAACTGTTTTTT.